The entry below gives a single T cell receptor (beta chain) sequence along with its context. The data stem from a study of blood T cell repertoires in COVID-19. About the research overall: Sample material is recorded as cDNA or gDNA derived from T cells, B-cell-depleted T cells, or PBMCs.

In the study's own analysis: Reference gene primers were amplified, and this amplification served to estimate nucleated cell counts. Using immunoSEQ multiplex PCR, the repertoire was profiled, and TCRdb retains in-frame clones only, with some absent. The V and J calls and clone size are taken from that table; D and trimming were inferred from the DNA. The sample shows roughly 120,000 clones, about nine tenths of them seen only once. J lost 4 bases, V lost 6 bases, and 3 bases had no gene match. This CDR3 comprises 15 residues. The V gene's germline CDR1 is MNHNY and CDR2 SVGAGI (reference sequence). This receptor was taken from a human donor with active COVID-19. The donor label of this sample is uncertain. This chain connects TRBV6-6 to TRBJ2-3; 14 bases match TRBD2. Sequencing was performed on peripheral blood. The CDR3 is CASSRLAGGADTQYF. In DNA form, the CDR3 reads TGTGCCAGCAGCCGACTAGCGGGGGGGGCAGATACGCAGTATTTT.